This TCR beta chain was captured in a study of blood T cell repertoires in COVID-19. Germline trimming cut 3 bases from V and 3 bases from J; bases unmatched to any gene: 9. Looked up from germline, CDR1 is SQVTM and CDR2 is ANQGSEA. CDR3 length: 15 residues. TCRdb's table, derived via immunoSEQ multiplex PCR, lists solely in-frame clones and lacks some. The table lists more than 200,000 clones, around 84% of them singletons, with nearly 7.5% in the top ten. Sequencing was carried out using PBMCs or T cells enriched from blood (not recorded which). The TCR sequence derives from a woman aged 35 to 49 with acute COVID-19. This chain links TRBV29-1 with TRBJ1-1, with 8 bases fitting TRBD1. The CDR3 spells CSVDGQGALHTEAFF. The CDR3 DNA follows: TGCAGCGTTGACGGGCAGGGGGCGCTTCACACTGAAGCTTTCTTT.